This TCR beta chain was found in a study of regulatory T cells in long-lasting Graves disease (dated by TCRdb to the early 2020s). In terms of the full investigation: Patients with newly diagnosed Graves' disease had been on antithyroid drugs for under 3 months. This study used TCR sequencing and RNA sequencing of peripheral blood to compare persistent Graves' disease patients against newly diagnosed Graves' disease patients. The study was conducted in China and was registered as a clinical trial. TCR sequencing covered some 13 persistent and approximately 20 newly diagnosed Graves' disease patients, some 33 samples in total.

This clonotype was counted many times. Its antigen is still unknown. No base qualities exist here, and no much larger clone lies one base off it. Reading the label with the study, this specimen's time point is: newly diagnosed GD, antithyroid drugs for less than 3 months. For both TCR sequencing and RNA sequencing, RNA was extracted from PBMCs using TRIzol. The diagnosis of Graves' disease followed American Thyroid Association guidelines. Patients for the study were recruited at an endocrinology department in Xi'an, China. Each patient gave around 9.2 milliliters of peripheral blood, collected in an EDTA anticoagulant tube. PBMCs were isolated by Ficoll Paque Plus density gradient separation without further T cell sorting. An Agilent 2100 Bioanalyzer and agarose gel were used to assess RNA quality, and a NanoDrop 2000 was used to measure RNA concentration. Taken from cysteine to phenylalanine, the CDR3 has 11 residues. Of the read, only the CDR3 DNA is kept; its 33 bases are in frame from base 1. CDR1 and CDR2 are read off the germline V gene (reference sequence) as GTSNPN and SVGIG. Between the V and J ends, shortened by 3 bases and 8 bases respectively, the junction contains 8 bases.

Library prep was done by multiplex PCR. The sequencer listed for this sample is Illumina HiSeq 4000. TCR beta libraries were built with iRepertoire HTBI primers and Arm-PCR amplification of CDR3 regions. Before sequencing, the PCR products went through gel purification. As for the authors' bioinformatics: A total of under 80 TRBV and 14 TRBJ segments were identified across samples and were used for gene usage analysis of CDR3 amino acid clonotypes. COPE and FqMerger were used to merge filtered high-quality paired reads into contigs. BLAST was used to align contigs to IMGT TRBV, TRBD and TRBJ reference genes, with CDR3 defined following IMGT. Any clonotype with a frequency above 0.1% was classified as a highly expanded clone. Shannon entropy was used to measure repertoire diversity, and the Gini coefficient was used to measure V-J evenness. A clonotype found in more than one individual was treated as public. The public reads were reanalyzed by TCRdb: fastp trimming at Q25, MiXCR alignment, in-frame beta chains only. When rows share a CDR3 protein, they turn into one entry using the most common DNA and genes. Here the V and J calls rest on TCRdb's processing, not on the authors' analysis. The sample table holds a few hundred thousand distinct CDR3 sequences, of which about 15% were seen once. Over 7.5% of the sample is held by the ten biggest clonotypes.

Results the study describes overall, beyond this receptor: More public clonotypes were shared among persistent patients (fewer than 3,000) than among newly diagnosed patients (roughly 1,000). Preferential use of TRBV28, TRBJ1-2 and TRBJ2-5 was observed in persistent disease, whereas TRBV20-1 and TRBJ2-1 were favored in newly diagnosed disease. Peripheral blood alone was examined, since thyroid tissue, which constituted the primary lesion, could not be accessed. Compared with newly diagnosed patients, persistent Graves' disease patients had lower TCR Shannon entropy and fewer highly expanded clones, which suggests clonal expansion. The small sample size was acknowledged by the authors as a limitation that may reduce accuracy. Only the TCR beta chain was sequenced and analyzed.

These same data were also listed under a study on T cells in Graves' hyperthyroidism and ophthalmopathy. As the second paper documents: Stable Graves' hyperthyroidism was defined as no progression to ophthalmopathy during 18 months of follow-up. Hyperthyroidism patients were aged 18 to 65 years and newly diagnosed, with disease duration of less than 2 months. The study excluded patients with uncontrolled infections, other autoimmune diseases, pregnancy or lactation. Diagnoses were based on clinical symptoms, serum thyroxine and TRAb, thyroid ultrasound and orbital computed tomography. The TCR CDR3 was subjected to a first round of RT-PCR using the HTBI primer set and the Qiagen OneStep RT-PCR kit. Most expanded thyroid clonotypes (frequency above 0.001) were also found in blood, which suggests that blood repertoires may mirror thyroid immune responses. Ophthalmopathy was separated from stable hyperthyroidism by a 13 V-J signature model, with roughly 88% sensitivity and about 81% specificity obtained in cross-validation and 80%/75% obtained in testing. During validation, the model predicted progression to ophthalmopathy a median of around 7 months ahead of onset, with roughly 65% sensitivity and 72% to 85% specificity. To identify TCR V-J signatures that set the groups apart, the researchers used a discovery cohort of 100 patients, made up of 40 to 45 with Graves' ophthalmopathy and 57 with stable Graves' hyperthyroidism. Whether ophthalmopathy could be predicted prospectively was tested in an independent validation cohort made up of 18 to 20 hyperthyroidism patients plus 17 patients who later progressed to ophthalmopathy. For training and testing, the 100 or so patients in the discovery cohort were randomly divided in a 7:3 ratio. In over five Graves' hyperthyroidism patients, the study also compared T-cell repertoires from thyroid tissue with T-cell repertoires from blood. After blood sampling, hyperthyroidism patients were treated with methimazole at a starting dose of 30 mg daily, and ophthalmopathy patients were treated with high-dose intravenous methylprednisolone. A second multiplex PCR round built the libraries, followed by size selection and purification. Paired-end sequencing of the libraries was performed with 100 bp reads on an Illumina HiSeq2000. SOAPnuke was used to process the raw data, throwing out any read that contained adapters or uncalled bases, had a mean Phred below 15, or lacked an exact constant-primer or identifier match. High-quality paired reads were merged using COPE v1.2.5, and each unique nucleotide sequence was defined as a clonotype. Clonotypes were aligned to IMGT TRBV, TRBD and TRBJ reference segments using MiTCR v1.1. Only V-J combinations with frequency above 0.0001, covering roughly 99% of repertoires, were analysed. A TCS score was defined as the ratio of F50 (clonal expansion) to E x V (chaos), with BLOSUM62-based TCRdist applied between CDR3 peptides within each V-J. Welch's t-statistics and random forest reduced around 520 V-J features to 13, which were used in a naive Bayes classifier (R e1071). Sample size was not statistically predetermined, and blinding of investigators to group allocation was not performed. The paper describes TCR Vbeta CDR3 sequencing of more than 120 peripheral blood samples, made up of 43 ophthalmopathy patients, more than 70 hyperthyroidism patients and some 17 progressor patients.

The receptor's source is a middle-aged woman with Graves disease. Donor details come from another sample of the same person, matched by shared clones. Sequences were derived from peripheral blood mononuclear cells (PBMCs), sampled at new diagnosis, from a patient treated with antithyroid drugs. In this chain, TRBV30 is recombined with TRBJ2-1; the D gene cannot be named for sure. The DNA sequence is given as TGTGCCTGGAGCATTTCGGATGAGCAGTTCTTC. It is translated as CAWSISDEQFF.